Each of the 4 T cell receptor beta chains below was sequenced from the same sample in a study of OX40 agonist ivuxolimab in advanced cancers. Clones were sequenced by immunoSEQ multiplex PCR, and TCRdb holds only the in-frame ones, with some missing. The repertoire holds nearly 80,000 clones, with less than 95% as singletons. The source material was CD4+ or CD8+ T cells sorted from blood, sampled in a trial of the OX40 agonist ivuxolimab. The receptors shown here come from an adult with an advanced solid tumor such as melanoma, head and neck, liver or kidney cancer.

This clone was picked up one time. The chain uses TRBV6-1 and TRBJ1-5, with a possible D match to TRBD1 (6 bases). This CDR3 contains 16 residues. Between the trimmed V and J ends, which lost 2 bases and 5 bases, there was a span of 16 bases. Per germline, CDR1 MNHNS and CDR2 SASEGT. CDR3 amino acids: CASSETWHEGDQPQHF. The CDR3 DNA reads TGTGCCAGCAGTGAAACCTGGCACGAGGGGGATCAGCCCCAGCATTTT.

The chain couples TRBV2 to TRBJ2-2; D uncertain. V was pared by 5 bases and J by 2 bases, with 3 bases between. Germline CDR1 and CDR2: SNHLY and FYNNEI. CDR3 length: 12 residues. As DNA, the CDR3 is TGTGCCAGCAGTTCCAACACCGGGGAGCTGTTTTTT. It is translated as CASSSNTGELFF. The full variable domain, completed using reference TRBV2 and TRBJ2-2, is EPEVTQTPSHQVTQMGQEVILRCVPISNHLYFYWYRQILGQKVEFLVSFYNNEISEKSEIFDDQFSVERPDGSNFTLKIRSTKLEDSAMYFCASSSNTGELFFGEGSRLTVL.

The chain combines TRBV27 with TRBJ2-7; D gene unclear. Germline values: CDR1 MNHEY, CDR2 SMNVEV (reference sequence). The germline V and J ends were trimmed by 3 bases and 0 bases, with 9 bases remaining between them. The CDR3 loop spans 14 amino acids. This CDR3 is CASSFLLSSYEQYF. The CDR3 bases are TGTGCCAGCAGTTTCCTCCTGAGCTCCTACGAGCAGTACTTC.

This rearrangement joins TRBV5-6 to TRBJ1-1; D is perhaps TRBD1 (6 bases). The CDR3 length is 13 residues. Germline CDR1 and CDR2: SGHDT and YYEEEE. Trimming left V 4 bases short and J 6 bases short, with 13 bases between. The DNA for the CDR3 is TGTGCCAGCAGCCCCGTCGCAGGGGCTGAAGCTTTCTTT. Protein: CASSPVAGAEAFF.